The 6 T cell receptor beta chains given below trace back to one sample, sequenced in a study of OX40 agonist ivuxolimab in advanced cancers. TCRdb's table, derived via immunoSEQ multiplex PCR, lists solely in-frame clones and lacks some. Among more than 25,000 clones listed, approximately 80% were seen once. This material consisted of CD4+ or CD8+ T cells sorted from blood, taken in a trial of the OX40 agonist ivuxolimab. The receptors here all came from an adult with an advanced solid tumor such as melanoma, head and neck, liver or kidney cancer.

The gene calls are TRBV11-2 and TRBJ2-1; TRBD2 aligns across 7 bases. The junction had 7 bases not matched to a gene; V was cut back by 5 bases and J by 6 bases. CDR3 length: 14 amino acids. Per the germline V gene, CDR1 is SGHAT and CDR2 is FQNNGV. This CDR3 is CASSQETSANEQFF. The DNA for the CDR3 is TGTGCCAGCAGCCAGGAAACTAGCGCCAATGAGCAGTTCTTC.

V gene TRBV5-1 combines with J gene TRBJ2-7; 7 nucleotides agree with TRBD2. V was clipped by 0 bases and J by 6 bases; unmatched bases: 15. Germline V CDR1 and CDR2: SGHRS, YFSETQ. The CDR3 is 17 residues long. This CDR3 reads CASSLGPPRSLAPEQYF. In nucleotides, the CDR3 is TGCGCCAGCAGCTTGGGGCCCCCGCGCTCACTAGCGCCCGAGCAGTACTTC.

The chain couples TRBV27 to TRBJ1-1; a weak D match, TRBD1 (6 bases). This CDR3 spans 14 amino acids. CDR1 is MNHEY and CDR2 is SMNVEV in the germline V gene (reference sequence). Trimming took off 1 base at V and 8 bases at J, with 14 bases between the two ends. DNA for the CDR3: TGTGCCAGCAGTTTATATGTGACAGGAAAAGAAGCTTTCTTT. Residues: CASSLYVTGKEAFF.

In its sample, this clone was seen once. The V gene is TRBV5-1, the J gene TRBJ1-5, with D unresolved. The ends were cut back, 0 bases at V and 6 bases at J, with 13 bases in the middle. The germline gives CDR1 SGHRS, CDR2 YFSETQ. This CDR3 has 15 amino acids. The CDR3 is CASSLEGGRSQPQHF. CDR3 DNA sequence: TGCGCCAGCAGCTTGGAGGGAGGCCGGAGTCAGCCCCAGCATTTT.

This chain joins TRBV18 and TRBJ2-7; 8 positions agree with TRBD2. This CDR3 has 15 amino acids. From germline, CDR1 is KGHSH and CDR2 LQKENI. After removal of 2 bases from V and 2 bases from J, the junction contained 5 bases not matched to a gene. The CDR3 nucleotides are TGTGCCAGCTCACCAGTGGCGGGGGGTACCTACGAGCAGTACTTC. Protein sequence: CASSPVAGGTYEQYF.

The CDR3 DNA is TGTGCCAGCAGTTACTCCAATTCAAGGGACCACTATGGCTACACCTTC. It specifies CASSYSNSRDHYGYTF. The chain combines TRBV6-5 with TRBJ1-2, with a weak D call TRBD1 (5 bases). Per germline, CDR1 MNHEY and CDR2 SVGAGI. Trimming shortened V by 0 bases and J by 3 bases, and 14 bases separated the two germline ends. This CDR3 is 16 amino acids long.